The TCR beta chain described here comes from a study of technical replicates of blood from a few donors. Clones were sequenced by immunoSEQ multiplex PCR, and TCRdb holds only the in-frame ones, with some missing. This repertoire shows around 83,000 clones, around nine tenths found once; its top ten account for 0.25%. The J segment lost 0 bases and the V segment lost 5 bases, leaving 3 bases of the junction unmatched. Germline V lookup: CDR1 SEHNR, CDR2 FQNEAQ (reference sequence). The CDR3 consists of 15 residues. The gene calls are TRBV7-9 and TRBJ2-3; 9 nucleotides agree with TRBD2. The sequence derives from a human donor in good health. Specimen: T cells isolated from PBMCs. The CDR3 sequence: CASSRTSGSTDTQYF. CDR3 DNA sequence: TGTGCCAGCAGCCGAACTAGCGGGAGCACAGATACGCAGTATTTT.